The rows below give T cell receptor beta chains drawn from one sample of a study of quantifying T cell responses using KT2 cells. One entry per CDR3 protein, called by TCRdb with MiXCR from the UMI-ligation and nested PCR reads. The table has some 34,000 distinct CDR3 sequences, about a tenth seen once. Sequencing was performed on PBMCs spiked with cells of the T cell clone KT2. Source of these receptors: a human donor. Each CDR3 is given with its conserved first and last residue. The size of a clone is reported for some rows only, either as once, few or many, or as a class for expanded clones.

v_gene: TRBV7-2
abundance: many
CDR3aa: CASRLQPAEQSEQYF

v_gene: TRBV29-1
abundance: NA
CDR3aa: CSVEGSYQNEQFF

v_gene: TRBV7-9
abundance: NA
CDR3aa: CASTPGGSGGHNEQFF

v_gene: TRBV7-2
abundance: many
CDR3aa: CASSLGLVAYEQYF

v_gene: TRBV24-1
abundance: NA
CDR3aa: CATSAGAFGYTF

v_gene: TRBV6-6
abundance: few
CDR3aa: CASSYFREGNTIYF

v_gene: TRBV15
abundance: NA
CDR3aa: CATSRTGDTEAFF

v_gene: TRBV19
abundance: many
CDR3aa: CASIGKGQGNIQYF

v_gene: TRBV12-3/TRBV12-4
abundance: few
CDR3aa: CASTRPPTNTEAFF

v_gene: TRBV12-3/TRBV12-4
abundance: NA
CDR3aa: CASSLSLAITDTQYF

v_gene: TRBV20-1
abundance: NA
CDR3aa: CSAKPVGTGYNQPQHF

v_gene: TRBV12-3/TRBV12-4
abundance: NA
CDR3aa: CASSFLRGLDYGYTF

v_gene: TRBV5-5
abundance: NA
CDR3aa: CASSFPGDNSPLHF

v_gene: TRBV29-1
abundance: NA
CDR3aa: CSVDRPTEIYGYTF

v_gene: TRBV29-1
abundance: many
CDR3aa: CSVEGRQGNAEAFF

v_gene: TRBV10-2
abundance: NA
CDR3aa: CASNTGTGGESDTQYF

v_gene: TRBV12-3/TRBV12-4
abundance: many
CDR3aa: CASSLSRDRGEAEAFF

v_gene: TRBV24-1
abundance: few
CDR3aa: CATSGGQSDTQYF